This paragraph reports one T cell receptor beta chain. Its antigen is still unknown. This specimen comes from a study of post-analysis software for immune sequencing data. General study points: A few TRBV segments occurring more often in patients than controls included TRBV5-6, TRBV5-1 and TRBV20-1. For normalized Chao1 diversity, multiple sclerosis patients scored significantly lower than controls did.

Germline lookup yields CDR1 SGHTA and CDR2 FQGNSA. The CDR3 has 16 residues. With V trimmed by 5 bases and J by 1 base, 6 bases remained unmatched. Built from TCR beta cDNA, the libraries had unique molecular identifiers in them. TCRdb re-called the PCR reads with MiXCR, one entry per CDR3 protein. This sample has about 810,000 distinct CDR3 sequences, with approximately 53% found just once. The gene calls are TRBV7-2 and TRBJ2-1; 9 nucleotides match TRBD2. The sequencing sample was made of blood. The source is a girl aged 5-17 years with multiple sclerosis. CDR3 residues: CASSTRAGGSYNEQFF. CDR3 DNA: TGTGCCAGCAGCACCAGAGCGGGGGGATCCTACAATGAGCAGTTCTTC.